The 25 T cell receptor beta chains below were found in one sample sequenced in a study of T cells in narcolepsy (dated by TCRdb to the late 2010s). The library came from the immunoSEQ multiplex PCR assay. TCRdb obtained this table from immuneACCESS and retained in-frame rearrangements with V and J assigned. These tables miss some clones; where compared with another copy, unresolved V genes account for less than half of the shortfall, and the remainder is unexplained. The sample records 15,000 to 16,000 clones, less than 90% of which are singletons. The top ten clones comprise 30% to 40% of the sample. The sequenced sample was memory (CD45RA-) CD4+ T cells from blood. The cell subset or site label on this specimen signifies: memory T cells sorted ex vivo from peripheral blood. Every receptor here comes from a human donor in good health.

The chain carries TRBV19 and TRBJ1-3; the D is unclear. V was shortened by 5 bases and J by 0 bases, with 14 bases between the two germline ends. The CDR3 covers 16 residues. Germline V gene sequence: CDR1 LNHDA, CDR2 SQIVND (reference sequence). The CDR3 DNA reads TGTGCCAGTAGTCCCCGGGGATCGGCCTCTGGAAACACCATATATTTT. This gives the protein CASSPRGSASGNTIYF.

The chain employs TRBV5-1 and TRBJ1-2; D gene ambiguous. Trimming left V 0 bases short and J 1 base short, with 7 bases between. The CDR3 extends over 14 amino acids. From germline, CDR1 is SGHRS and CDR2 YFSETQ. The CDR3 nucleotides read TGCGCCAGCAGCTTGGCCCGGCATAACTATGGCTACACCTTC. This gives the protein CASSLARHNYGYTF.

This chain connects TRBV5-6 to TRBJ1-6, with a weak D call TRBD1 (6 bases). The length of the CDR3 is 16 residues. V was trimmed by 1 base and J by 9 bases, leaving 17 bases between them. From germline, CDR1 is SGHDT and CDR2 YYEEEE. This CDR3 is CASSLKVHRVFSPLHF. CDR3 in DNA: TGTGCCAGCAGCTTGAAGGTTCACAGGGTATTTTCACCCCTCCACTTT.

The J gene is TRBJ1-1, the V gene TRBV25-1, with D unresolved. The germline gives CDR1 MGHDK, CDR2 SYGVNS. The V gene lost 6 bases and the J gene lost 3 bases, with 14 bases spanning the gap. The CDR3 extends over 14 amino acids. The CDR3 DNA follows: TGTGCCAGCAGCCGATTCGGACGAGACACTGAAGCTTTCTTT. Its translation: CASSRFGRDTEAFF. The full variable domain, completed using reference TRBV25-1 and TRBJ1-1, is EADIYQTPRYLVIGTGKKITLECSQTMGHDKMYWYQQDPGMELHLIHYSYGVNSTEKGDLSSESTVSRIRTEHFPLTLESARPSHTSQYLCASSRFGRDTEAFFGQGTRLTVV.

The gene calls are TRBV5-1 and TRBJ2-3, with TRBD2 as a possible D gene (6 bases). This CDR3 region has 15 residues. CDR1 and CDR2 (germline): SGHRS, YFSETQ. V was shortened by 4 bases and J by 0 bases, with 12 bases between the two germline ends. The CDR3 bases are TGCGCCAGCAGCCTTAGCGGACCTAGCACAGATACGCAGTATTTT. Translated: CASSLSGPSTDTQYF.

The chain links TRBV21-1 to TRBJ1-1; the table assigns TRBD1, which was not confirmed against the DNA. TRBV21-1 is a pseudogene locus. The CDR3 extends over 12 amino acids. DNA for the CDR3: TGTGCCAGCAGAAGGCACAGGGGCGGAGCTTTCTTT. Translated: CASRRHRGGAFF.

V usage is TRBV5-1 and J usage is TRBJ1-1; tentative D call: TRBD1 (6 bases). V lost 1 base and J lost 1, with 8 bases in between. Germline CDR1 SGHRS, CDR2 YFSETQ. The CDR3 has 14 amino acids. Written as DNA, the CDR3 is TGCGCCAGCAGCTTGCAGGGGCCGAACACTGAAGCTTTCTTT. Translation: CASSLQGPNTEAFF. The complete variable domain, with remaining parts taken from reference TRBV5-1 and TRBJ1-1, reads KAGVTQTPRYLIKTRGQQVTLSCSPISGHRSVSWYQQTPGQGLQFLFEYFSETQRNKGNFPGRFSGRQFSNSRSEMNVSTLELGDSALYLCASSLQGPNTEAFFGQGTRLTVV.

This clone occurred a few times. V is TRBV15 and J is TRBJ1-1; D possibly corresponds to TRBD1 (5 bases). CDR1 and CDR2 from the germline V gene are LNHNV and YYDKDF (reference sequence). V was cut by 0 bases and J by 8 bases, with 16 bases left in between. CDR3 size: 15 residues. The CDR3 DNA is TGTGCCACCAGCAGAGATTTAGGGGAAGGTCACGAAGCTTTCTTT. It specifies CATSRDLGEGHEAFF.

The sample holds one count of this clone. V and J are TRBV19 and TRBJ2-3, with 12 bases matching TRBD2. The CDR3 runs to 16 residues. Germline assignment: CDR1 LNHDA and CDR2 SQIVND (reference sequence). J lost 5 bases, V lost 5 bases, and 8 bases had no gene match. The CDR3 is CASSALAGGPGDTQYF. The CDR3 nucleotides read TGTGCCAGTAGTGCCCTAGCGGGGGGGCCAGGAGATACGCAGTATTTT.

CDR3: CASSERTGGYNEQFF. The CDR3 DNA follows: TGTGCCAGCAGTGAGCGGACAGGGGGCTACAATGAGCAGTTCTTC. V is TRBV6-1 and J is TRBJ2-1, with 10 nucleotides matching TRBD1. This CDR3 contains 15 residues. V lost 3 bases to trimming and J lost 3 bases; unmatched junction nucleotides: 2. Germline V gives CDR1 MNHNS, CDR2 SASEGT.

This chain joins TRBV30 and TRBJ2-7, with a tentative D call TRBD2 (7 bases). This CDR3 region has 14 residues. CDR1 and CDR2 (germline): GTSNPN, SVGIG (reference sequence). The V end was cut by 5 bases, the J end by 4 bases, with 18 bases between. The CDR3 sequence: CAWGTRGSRYEQYF. DNA for the CDR3: TGTGCCTGGGGGACACGCGGGAGCCGGTACGAGCAGTACTTC.

The rearrangement links TRBV18 to TRBJ1-5; weak D call: TRBD1 (6 bases). V dropped 6 bases and J dropped 11 bases, with 23 bases sitting between them. Germline CDR1 and CDR2: KGHSH and LQKENI. There are 15 residues in the CDR3. CDR3 protein: CASSRERGGELAQHF. The CDR3 DNA reads as TGTGCCAGCTCCCGAGAGAGGGGGGGGGAGTTGGCCCAGCATTTT.

This clone appeared a single time. The V and J genes are TRBV5-5 and TRBJ2-3; tentative D call: TRBD1 (6 bases). The CDR3 loop spans 14 amino acids. From germline, CDR1 is SGHKS and CDR2 YYEKEE (reference sequence). V lost 4 bases, J lost 6 bases, and 15 bases lay in between. CDR3 amino acids: CASSVYREVDTQYF. CDR3 coding DNA: TGTGCCAGCAGCGTGTACAGGGAAGTGGATACGCAGTATTTT.

This sequence joins TRBV30 and TRBJ1-2; D possibly corresponds to TRBD1 (5 bases). Trimming cost V 2 bases and J 5 bases, with 15 bases left between them. This CDR3 is 14 amino acids long. The V gene's germline CDR1 is GTSNPN and CDR2 SVGIG (reference sequence). CDR3 sequence: CAWSLGDWGYGYTF. DNA for the CDR3: TGTGCCTGGAGTCTCGGGGACTGGGGGTATGGCTACACCTTC.

This rearrangement joins TRBV19 to TRBJ2-3; D is unresolved. The germline V gene encodes CDR1 LNHDA and CDR2 SQIVND (reference sequence). V lost 3 bases to trimming and J lost 2 bases, with 9 bases between them. CDR3 size: 14 residues. CDR3 amino acids: CASSILKYTDTQYF. The CDR3, as DNA: TGTGCCAGTAGTATCTTGAAGTACACAGATACGCAGTATTTT.

This clone occurred a few times. The chain has TRBV6-5 and TRBJ2-1; 7 bases match TRBD1. The trim removed 6 bases at V and 0 bases at J, leaving 5 bases unmatched. This CDR3 comprises 15 residues. Germline CDR1 is MNHEY and CDR2 is SVGAGI. The CDR3 nucleotides are TGTGCCAGCAGCAGGGGGTCGAGCTCCTACAATGAGCAGTTCTTC. Protein: CASSRGSSSYNEQFF.

The chain is built from TRBV30 and TRBJ2-3; maybe TRBD2 (6 bases). Trimming left V 4 bases short and J 2 bases short, with 13 bases between. CDR1 and CDR2 (germline): GTSNPN, SVGIG (reference sequence). This CDR3 spans 14 amino acids. The CDR3 bases are TGTGCCTGGAACCAGGCGGGATCCACAGATACGCAGTATTTT. It yields the protein CAWNQAGSTDTQYF.

The V call is TRBV5-6, the J call TRBJ2-7; D ambiguous. Trimming removed 7 bases from V and 1 base from J, with 15 bases in between. Germline-derived CDR1 and CDR2 are SGHDT and YYEEEE. CDR3 length: 14 residues. CDR3 nucleotides: TGTGCCAGCTCTGGGATCCCGACGTCCTACGAGCAGTACTTC. Protein product: CASSGIPTSYEQYF.

The J gene is TRBJ1-6, the V gene TRBV9; no clear D. V was trimmed by 7 bases and J by 0 bases, leaving 11 bases between them. The CDR3 length is 15 residues. CDR1 and CDR2 (germline): SGDLS, YYNGEE. CDR3 in DNA: TGTGCCAGCGCAAAAGGGAGCTCCTATAATTCACCCCTCCACTTT. Translation: CASAKGSSYNSPLHF.

CDR3 sequence: CASTIGANTEAFF. The DNA of the CDR3 is TGTGCCAGCACCATCGGGGCGAACACTGAAGCTTTCTTT. The V gene is TRBV6-5, the J gene TRBJ1-1; TRBD1 is a possible D gene (5 bases). Trimming took off 7 bases at V and 1 base at J, with 10 bases between the two ends. CDR1 is MNHEY and CDR2 is SVGAGI in the germline V gene. The length of the CDR3 is 13 residues.

This chain uses TRBV5-4 with TRBJ2-5; D is uncertain. V dropped 2 bases and J dropped 2 bases, with 7 bases sitting between them. The CDR3 has 13 residues. Germline CDR1 SGHNT, CDR2 YYREEE (reference sequence). CDR3 region: CASSFVGQETQYF. The CDR3 DNA reads TGTGCCAGCAGCTTTGTGGGACAAGAGACCCAGTACTTC.

V gene TRBV19 combines with J gene TRBJ2-4, with D tentatively TRBD2 (6 bases). The CDR3 length is 16 residues. Looked up from germline, CDR1 is LNHDA and CDR2 is SQIVND (reference sequence). Trimming cost V 5 bases and J 0 bases, with 14 bases left between them. For the CDR3, the DNA is TGTGCCAGTAGTGAGGGAGGCAGAATAGCCAAAAACATTCAGTACTTC. Protein: CASSEGGRIAKNIQYF.

CDR3 DNA sequence: TGTGCCAGCAGCCAGCCAGGCCTAGCGGGAGACAATGAGCAGTTCTTC. It codes for CASSQPGLAGDNEQFF. The chain recombines TRBV7-2 with TRBJ2-1; TRBD2 agrees at 10 bases. V shed 5 bases and J 5 bases; nucleotides not matched to a gene: 9. CDR1 is SGHTA, CDR2 FQGNSA, per germline. This CDR3 contains 16 residues. Full variable domain (outside the CDR3, taken from reference TRBV7-2 and TRBJ2-1): GAGVSQSPSNKVTEKGKDVELRCDPISGHTALYWYRQSLGQGLEFLIYFQGNSAPDKSGLPSDRFSAERTGGSVSTLTIQRTQQEDSAVYLCASSQPGLAGDNEQFFGPGTRLTVL.

This clone appeared a single time. In DNA, the CDR3 is TGTGCCAGCAGCCCGGGCGGGACAGGTTCCTATAATTCACCCCTCCACTTT. It translates to CASSPGGTGSYNSPLHF. The rearrangement joins TRBV5-6 to TRBJ1-6; TRBD1 matches at 8 bases. This CDR3 comprises 17 residues. The V segment lost 4 bases and the J segment 1 base; nucleotides outside the gene matches: 7. Germline assignment: CDR1 SGHDT and CDR2 YYEEEE.

The chain has TRBV19 and TRBJ1-4; tentatively, D is TRBD1 (6 bases). The CDR3 extends over 14 amino acids. Trimming shortened V by 6 bases and J by 8 bases, and 16 bases separated the two germline ends. CDR1 is LNHDA, CDR2 SQIVND, per germline (reference sequence). The CDR3 loop reads CASRGAGIGEKLFF. For the CDR3, the DNA is TGTGCCAGTAGGGGGGCAGGGATTGGAGAAAAACTGTTTTTT. The full variable domain, completed using reference TRBV19 and TRBJ1-4, is DGGITQSPKYLFRKEGQNVTLSCEQNLNHDAMYWYRQDPGQGLRLIYYSQIVNDFQKGDIAEGYSVSREKKESFPLTVTSAQKNPTAFYLCASRGAGIGEKLFFGSGTQLSVL.